The 9 T cell receptor beta chains given below trace back to one sample, sequenced in a study of T cell repertoires and leukemia-associated antigens. TCRdb reprocessed the 5' RACE reads with MiXCR, giving one entry per CDR3 protein. The sample carries roughly 10,000 distinct CDR3 sequences, approximately 43% recorded once. Their target antigens are unknown. The sequenced sample was CD3+ T cells sorted from blood and cultured. Source of these receptors: a female donor in good health.

V usage is TRBV4-1 and J usage is TRBJ2-3; 8 nucleotides match TRBD1. J gave up 15 bases and V 4 bases, and 18 bases lay outside the gene matches. This CDR3 is 15 amino acids long. Germline V gene lookup returns CDR1 MGHRA and CDR2 YSYEKL. The CDR3 DNA is TGCGCCAGCAGCCGCAAACTTAAAACAGGGGGAGGAGCTTATTTT. Translated: CASSRKLKTGGGAYF.

V usage is TRBV12-5 and J usage is TRBJ2-1; D may be TRBD1 (5 bases). CDR1 and CDR2 (germline): LGHNT, FRNRAP. Trimming cost V 6 bases and J 7 bases, with 10 bases left between them. The CDR3 covers 12 residues. In DNA form, the CDR3 reads TGTGCTAGTGGAACCCAGGGAAATGAGCAGTTCTTC. Its protein is CASGTQGNEQFF.

This clonotype is judged medium-sized. This chain connects TRBV5-1 to TRBJ2-2; 8 nucleotides align to TRBD1. With V trimmed by 4 bases and J by 2 bases, 4 bases remained unmatched. This CDR3 contains 15 residues. CDR1 is SGHRS and CDR2 is YFSETQ in the germline V gene. CDR3 coding DNA: TGCGCCAGCAGCCTGGACAGGGTAAACACCGGGGAGCTGTTTTTT. This sequence encodes CASSLDRVNTGELFF. Based on the CDR3 plus reference TRBV5-1 and TRBJ2-2, the full variable domain is KAGVTQTPRYLIKTRGQQVTLSCSPISGHRSVSWYQQTPGQGLQFLFEYFSETQRNKGNFPGRFSGRQFSNSRSEMNVSTLELGDSALYLCASSLDRVNTGELFFGEGSRLTVL.

This clonotype was seen only a few times. This chain joins TRBV12-3 or TRBV12-4 and TRBJ1-3; maybe TRBD1 (6 bases). The CDR3 contains 15 residues. V was clipped by 5 bases and J by 2 bases, with 13 bases between them. The CDR3 region has the DNA TGTGCCAGCAGTCCCGGCGCAGGGGCTGGAAACACCATATATTTT. It codes for CASSPGAGAGNTIYF.

By its share, this clonotype is medium-sized (0.01 to 0.1%). The chain couples TRBV12-3 or TRBV12-4 to TRBJ2-4, with TRBD1 matching over 8 bases. The CDR3 runs to 16 residues. The J segment lost 1 base and the V segment lost 5 bases, leaving 7 bases of the junction unmatched. CDR3 protein: CASSPGQGVAKNIQYF. The CDR3 DNA is TGTGCCAGCAGTCCAGGACAGGGAGTCGCCAAAAACATTCAGTACTTC.

This clonotype was detected many times. The chain recombines TRBV24-1 with TRBJ2-1; D not certain. CDR1 and CDR2 from the germline V gene are KGHDR and SFDVKD. The CDR3 has 11 residues. V was trimmed by 5 bases and J by 8 bases, leaving 6 bases between them. The CDR3 coding sequence is TGTGCCACCAGTGCAGTCTATGAGCAGTTCTTC. Its translation: CATSAVYEQFF.

The V and J genes are TRBV11-3 and TRBJ2-1; tentatively, D is TRBD2 (6 bases). Germline values: CDR1 SGHNT, CDR2 YENEEA. The germline V and J ends were trimmed by 5 bases and 3 bases, with 8 bases remaining between them. The CDR3 sequence is 13 residues long. The CDR3 loop reads CASSGTGYNEQFF. The CDR3 bases are TGTGCCAGCAGCGGGACTGGCTACAATGAGCAGTTCTTC.

CDR3 residues: CASSYRPDSSYNEQYF. The CDR3 DNA reads as TGTGCCAGCAGCTACCGGCCTGACTCATCCTACAATGAGCAGTATTTT. This chain links TRBV7-9 with TRBJ2-3; D uncertain. This CDR3 spans 16 amino acids. Trimming cost V 4 bases and J 11 bases, with 25 bases left between them. Germline loops: CDR1 SEHNR, CDR2 FQNEAQ (reference sequence).

This clonotype showed up just a few times. One junction end does not reproduce the germline sequence, and a read error may be involved. The chain uses TRBV12-3 or TRBV12-4 and TRBJ2-1; possible D gene TRBD2, 5 bases. The CDR3 is 15 amino acids. CDR3 sequence: CASSPPLGRYNEQLF. The CDR3 nucleotides read TGCGCCAGCAGCCCCCCACTAGGGCGATACAATGAGCAGCTCTTC.